This T cell receptor (beta chain) was found in a study of CD4+ T cells in melanoma. Study observations and caveats: Reportedly, melanoma neoantigen-specific CD4+ T cells showed varied differentiation states. A reported correlation linked neoantigen-specific CD4+ T cells to CD8+, macrophage and B cell function.

Generated by immunoSEQ multiplex PCR, the TCRdb table keeps only in-frame clones and is missing some. The sample records 4,000 or so clones, around three quarters being singletons. V was clipped by 2 bases and J by 8 bases; unmatched bases: 7. The CDR3 totals 16 residues. Germline V gene data show CDR1 as SGHTA and CDR2 as FQGNSA. This clone came up a few times. Its antigen is as yet unknown. Sequenced material: tumor tissue. This sequence joins TRBV7-2 and TRBJ2-1, with 12 bases aligning to TRBD2. The clonotype originates from a human donor with melanoma. In DNA form, the CDR3 reads TGTGCCAGCAGCTTATTGTCTAGCGGGAGGGCCTATGAGCAGTTCTTC. Protein sequence: CASSLLSSGRAYEQFF.